This T cell receptor (beta chain) was observed in a study of blood T cell repertoires in COVID-19. On the study more broadly: The United States, Italy and Spain provided the acute and convalescent COVID-19 samples.

This CDR3 has 15 amino acids. V shed 2 bases, J shed 3 bases, and the junction held 3 bases outside the gene matches. Germline V lookup: CDR1 MNHEY, CDR2 SVGEGT. In the study's own analysis: Reference gene primer amplification yielded estimated nucleated cell counts. Data came from immunoSEQ multiplex PCR; TCRdb stores just in-frame clones and leaves some out. D and trimming were read from the DNA, whereas the V and J calls and clone size are those reported in that table. In the table there are about 310,000 clones, about nine tenths of which are singletons. This clonotype originated in a man between 45 and 60 years old with active or convalescent COVID-19. This chain connects TRBV6-2 or TRBV6-3 to TRBJ2-2; 7 bases match TRBD1. The sequenced sample was peripheral blood. The DNA of the CDR3 is TGTGCCAGCAGTTACGAGGGGGCCTACACCGGGGAGCTGTTTTTT. Translated, it gives CASSYEGAYTGELFF.